This T cell receptor (beta chain) derives from a study of blood T cell repertoires in COVID-19. At the level of the study: Sources were T cells, B-cell-depleted T cells, or PBMCs; the material itself was cDNA or gDNA.

Looked up from germline, CDR1 is SGHTS and CDR2 is YDEGEE. The CDR3 length is 15 residues. V lost 3 bases and J 0 bases, leaving 12 bases between the germline ends. Original data processing: Amplification of reference gene primers was used by the study to estimate nucleated cell counts. Sequencing used immunoSEQ multiplex PCR; TCRdb keeps in-frame clones, though not all of them. V, J and clone size are those of that table, while D and trimming were read from the DNA. Of approximately 400,000 clones listed, 83% are singletons. Participants were placed into cohorts based on the clinical history they reported.

The V and J genes are TRBV5-8 and TRBJ2-5; possibly TRBD2 for D (6 bases). The TCR comes from a woman in her 50s who had recovered from COVID-19. Material for sequencing was PBMCs or T cells enriched from blood (not recorded which). The CDR3 is CASSSGAGHQETQYF. Written as DNA, the CDR3 is TGTGCCAGCAGCTCCGGGGCGGGGCACCAAGAGACCCAGTACTTC.